Shown below are 16 T cell receptor beta chains from a single sample sequenced in a study of T cells after yellow fever vaccination. A single record per CDR3 protein comes from TCRdb applying MiXCR to the 5' RACE reads. The table lists about 630,000 distinct CDR3 sequences, approximately 13% of them singletons. The material was PBMCs, obtained on the day of the yellow fever booster vaccination. The receptors were gathered from a man aged 25 to 40 who received the YFV17D yellow fever vaccine.

This clonotype turned up a few times. The J gene is TRBJ2-1, the V gene TRBV9; 8 positions agree with TRBD1. There are 16 residues in the CDR3. V dropped 2 bases and J dropped 6; count of bases not matched to a gene: 10. Germline V gene sequence: CDR1 SGDLS, CDR2 YYNGEE. The CDR3 loop reads CASSVGTGGLPNEQFF. The DNA of the CDR3 is TGTGCCAGCAGCGTGGGGACAGGTGGCCTTCCCAATGAGCAGTTCTTC.

The rearrangement uses TRBV30 and TRBJ2-5, with 8 positions matching TRBD2. With V trimmed by 0 bases and J by 2 bases, 5 bases remained unmatched. CDR1 GTSNPN and CDR2 SVGIG come from the germline V gene (reference sequence). The CDR3 totals 15 residues. CDR3 protein: CAWSVGSGAQETQYF. The CDR3 bases are TGTGCCTGGAGTGTAGGTAGCGGGGCACAAGAGACCCAGTACTTC. Complete variable domain (other parts from reference TRBV30 and TRBJ2-5): SQTIHQWPATLVQPVGSPLSLECTVEGTSNPNLYWYRQAAGRGLQLLFYSVGIGQISSEVPQNLSASRPQDRQFILSSKKLLLSDSGFYLCAWSVGSGAQETQYFGPGTRLLVL.

This clonotype was observed a few times. The junction departs from the called germline gene at one end, perhaps through a read error. CDR3 DNA sequence: TGCGCCAGCACCTTGGACGTGGGCTACGAGCAGTACTTC. It encodes CASTLDVGYEQYF. The genes are TRBV5-1 and TRBJ2-7; D call uncertain. This CDR3 has 13 amino acids. Germline V CDR1 and CDR2: SGHRS, YFSETQ.

There are a few counts of this clonotype. The chain is built from TRBV25-1 and TRBJ2-1; D perhaps matches TRBD1 (6 bases). Looked up from germline, CDR1 is MGHDK and CDR2 is SYGVNS. V lost 1 base, J lost 1 base, and 11 bases lay in between. The CDR3 is made up of 16 amino acids. The DNA for the CDR3 is TGTGCCAGCAGTGAATCTGCCGGACAGTCCTACAATGAGCAGTTCTTC. This translates into CASSESAGQSYNEQFF.

The rearrangement joins TRBV9 to TRBJ2-3; no definite D call. The CDR3 is 15 amino acids. V lost 4 bases to trimming and J lost 2 bases, with 14 bases between them. Looked up from germline, CDR1 is SGDLS and CDR2 is YYNGEE. The CDR3 DNA is TGTGCCAGCAGCTTAGCCGGCGGATACACAGATACGCAGTATTTT. This codes for CASSLAGGYTDTQYF.

V usage is TRBV6-1 and J usage is TRBJ2-2; D perhaps matches TRBD2 (6 bases). CDR1 and CDR2 (germline): MNHNS, SASEGT. This CDR3 contains 17 residues. V dropped 5 bases and J dropped 4 bases, with 20 bases sitting between them. The CDR3 protein is CASSKTLGGVSTGELFF. The CDR3 region has the DNA TGTGCCAGCAGTAAAACCTTGGGGGGTGTCTCCACCGGGGAGCTGTTTTTT.

This chain joins TRBV12-3 or TRBV12-4 and TRBJ2-7, with D hard to call. The CDR3 runs 13 residues. The V end was cut by 6 bases, the J end by 5 bases, with 14 bases between. The CDR3: CASRSPGTDEQYF. CDR3 in DNA: TGTGCCAGCAGATCCCCTGGCACGGACGAGCAGTACTTC.

The chain joins TRBV7-9 to TRBJ2-7; D assignment may be TRBD1 or TRBD2 (5 bases each). Deletions cut 1 base from V and 2 bases from J, with 15 bases between. The CDR3 is made up of 16 amino acids. The germline gives CDR1 SEHNR, CDR2 FQNEAQ (reference sequence). The CDR3 is CASSLVSGLRAYEQYF. The CDR3 bases are TGTGCCAGCAGCTTAGTGTCGGGGCTTAGGGCCTACGAGCAGTACTTC. Combining the CDR3 with reference TRBV7-9 and TRBJ2-7 gives the whole variable domain DTGVSQNPRHKITKRGQNVTFRCDPISEHNRLYWYRQTLGQGPEFLTYFQNEAQLEKSRLLSDRFSAERPKGSFSTLEIQRTEQGDSAMYLCASSLVSGLRAYEQYFGPGTRLTVT.

This clonotype has at least ten counts. The chain employs TRBV12-3 or TRBV12-4 and TRBJ2-5, with a weak D call TRBD1 (5 bases). The CDR3 has 13 residues. V lost 2 bases, J lost 1 base, and 5 bases lay in between. CDR3 amino acids: CASSLRGQETQYF. CDR3 nucleotides: TGTGCCAGCAGTTTAAGGGGCCAAGAGACCCAGTACTTC.

V usage is TRBV28 and J usage is TRBJ1-1; D gene uncertain. The CDR3 loop spans 13 amino acids. Trimming removed 8 bases at V and 3 bases at J, with 13 bases between. Germline V lookup: CDR1 MDHEN, CDR2 SYDVKM. The CDR3 here is CASLATVHTEAFF. DNA of the CDR3: TGTGCCAGCCTTGCAACAGTCCACACTGAAGCTTTCTTT.

CDR3 DNA: TGTGCCAGCAGTCCCTTCGGCCGGGCGGGGACTGAAGCTTTCTTT. Translating it yields CASSPFGRAGTEAFF. The chain joins TRBV27 to TRBJ1-1; D remains ambiguous. Germline CDR1 is MNHEY and CDR2 is SMNVEV (reference sequence). V lost 5 bases and J 5 bases, leaving 18 bases between the germline ends. The CDR3 is 15 residues long.

The rearrangement links TRBV4-2 to TRBJ2-5; TRBD2 aligns across 7 bases. Trimming cost V 1 base and J 6 bases; bases outside gene matches: 8. The germline V gene encodes CDR1 LGHNA and CDR2 YNFKEQ. The CDR3 is 15 residues long. The CDR3 protein is CASSQAFSGIKTQYF. The CDR3 nucleotides are TGTGCCAGCAGCCAAGCTTTCAGCGGGATTAAGACCCAGTACTTC.

This clonotype occurred many times. V usage is TRBV5-1 and J usage is TRBJ2-7; possibly TRBD2 for D (6 bases). Trimming pared 3 bases from V and 4 bases from J, leaving 14 bases between. The CDR3 runs to 14 residues. The germline gives CDR1 SGHRS, CDR2 YFSETQ. The CDR3 nucleotides read TGCGCCAGCAGCTCAGCGGGTACAGGATACGAGCAGTACTTC. Protein product: CASSSAGTGYEQYF.

This clonotype has at least ten counts. J is TRBJ1-2 and V is TRBV29-1, with D possibly matching TRBD1 (5 bases). CDR3 length: 11 residues. Germline V gene data show CDR1 as SQVTM and CDR2 as ANQGSEA. Deletions cut 6 bases from V and 6 bases from J, with 11 bases between. This CDR3 is CSVRRQNGYTF. As DNA, the CDR3 is TGCAGCGTCCGCAGACAGAATGGCTACACCTTC.

This chain links TRBV12-3 or TRBV12-4 with TRBJ2-3; unclear D gene. V was shortened by 2 bases and J by 8 bases, with 8 bases between the two germline ends. There are 12 residues in the CDR3. This CDR3 reads CASSLSTGTQYF. The CDR3 DNA sequence: TGTGCCAGCAGTTTATCAACCGGTACGCAGTATTTT.

This clonotype has ten or more counts. The chain is built from TRBV20-1 and TRBJ2-3, with unresolved D. Trimming cost V 6 bases and J 5 bases, with 18 bases left between them. The V gene's germline CDR1 is DFQATT and CDR2 SNEGSKA (reference sequence). The CDR3 is 14 amino acids. CDR3 amino acids: CSALRSGPGDTQYF. For the CDR3, the DNA is TGCAGTGCCCTGCGGTCTGGGCCGGGAGATACGCAGTATTTT.